Listed below are T cell receptor beta chains from one sample, sequenced in a study of blood T cells in healthy people across ages. Via MiXCR, TCRdb re-called the 5' RACE reads, giving one row per CDR3 protein. Of under 1,100,000 distinct CDR3 sequences listed, roughly a quarter are singletons. This sample was shared with a second study, whose subject was T cells of mothers and their children.

The sequenced material came from blood. The receptors originated from a girl aged 2-10 years in good health. The CDR3 runs from the conserved cysteine through the conserved F or W. The order of the fields is J gene, V gene, CDR3 protein.

>TRBJ2-5|TRBV5-5
CASSLNLAGTSYNEQSF
>TRBJ1-2|TRBV3-1
CACSQSGVGYTF
>TRBJ2-6|TRBV20-1
CSAGGPPIPSGANVLTF
>TRBJ2-1|TRBV12-3/TRBV12-4
CASSFGPGDNEQFF
>TRBJ2-5|TRBV20-1
CSARDLWGQKETQYF
>-|TRBV7-2
CASSPAGGAKWDTQHF
>TRBJ2-6|TRBV7-2
CASSLLFRGANVLTF
>TRBJ2-6|TRBV10-3
CAISAWGVNGANVLTF
>TRBJ2-1|TRBV12-3/TRBV12-4
CASSHLTARNEQFF
>TRBJ1-6|TRBV5-1
CASSLLQGPSPLHF
>TRBJ1-5|TRBV6-1
CASSEQAGQPQHF
>TRBJ2-2|TRBV12-3/TRBV12-4
CASSKNLADPTGELFF
>TRBJ2-7|TRBV12-3/TRBV12-4
CASSSSTSGRPSSYEQYF
>TRBJ2-5|TRBV3-1
CASSLGEGKQYF
>TRBJ1-1|TRBV7-9
CASNSVVRGTEAFF
>TRBJ2-4|TRBV2
CASSEEVGAKNIQYF
>-|TRBV9
CASSVGTSQETQYF
>TRBJ2-7|TRBV7-9
CASSLAGGPAYEQYF
>TRBJ2-1|TRBV12-3/TRBV12-4
CACLVGDEQFF
>TRBJ1-1|TRBV20-1
CSARVASDTEAFF
>TRBJ2-7|TRBV5-1
CASSLDRLTYEQYF
>TRBJ2-1|TRBV11-2
CASRQTEVREQFF
>TRBJ1-1|TRBV6-2/TRBV6-3
CASTFFRDTEAFF
>TRBJ1-2|TRBV5-1
CASSLDGRGDGYTF
>TRBJ1-2|TRBV28
CASSLGFLGGYTF
>TRBJ1-1|TRBV7-2
CASSSIAGFSEAFF
>TRBJ2-2|TRBV6-2/TRBV6-3
CASSYRHTGELFF
>TRBJ2-5|TRBV2
CASSEGGSGGAWETQYF
>TRBJ2-5|TRBV7-7
CASSLGVAGGQETQYF